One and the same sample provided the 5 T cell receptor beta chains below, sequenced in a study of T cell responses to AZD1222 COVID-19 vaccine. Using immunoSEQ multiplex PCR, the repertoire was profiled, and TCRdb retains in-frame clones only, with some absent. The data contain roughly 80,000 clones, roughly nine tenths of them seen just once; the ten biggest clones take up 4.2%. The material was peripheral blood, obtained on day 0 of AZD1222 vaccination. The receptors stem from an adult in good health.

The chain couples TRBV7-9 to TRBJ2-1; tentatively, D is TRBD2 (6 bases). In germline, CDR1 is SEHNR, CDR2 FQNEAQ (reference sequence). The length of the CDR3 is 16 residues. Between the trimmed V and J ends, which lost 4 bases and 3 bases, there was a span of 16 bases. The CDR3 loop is CASSSVRESNYNEQFF. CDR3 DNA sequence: TGTGCCAGCAGCTCAGTTCGGGAGTCTAACTACAATGAGCAGTTCTTC. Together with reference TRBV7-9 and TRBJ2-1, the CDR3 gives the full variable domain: DTGVSQNPRHKITKRGQNVTFRCDPISEHNRLYWYRQTLGQGPEFLTYFQNEAQLEKSRLLSDRFSAERPKGSFSTLEIQRTEQGDSAMYLCASSSVRESNYNEQFFGPGTRLTVL.

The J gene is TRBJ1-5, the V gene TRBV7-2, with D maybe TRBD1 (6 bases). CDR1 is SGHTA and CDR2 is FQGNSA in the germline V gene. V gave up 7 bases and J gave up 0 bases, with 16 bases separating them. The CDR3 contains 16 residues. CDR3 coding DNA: TGTGCCAGCAACCCCCGAGGGGGTAATAGCAATCAGCCCCAGCATTTT. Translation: CASNPRGGNSNQPQHF.

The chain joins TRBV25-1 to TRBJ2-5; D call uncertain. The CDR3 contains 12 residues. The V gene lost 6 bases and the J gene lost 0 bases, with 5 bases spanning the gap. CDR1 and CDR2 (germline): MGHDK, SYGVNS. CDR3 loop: CASRRYQETQYF. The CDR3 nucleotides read TGTGCCAGCAGGCGGTACCAAGAGACCCAGTACTTC.

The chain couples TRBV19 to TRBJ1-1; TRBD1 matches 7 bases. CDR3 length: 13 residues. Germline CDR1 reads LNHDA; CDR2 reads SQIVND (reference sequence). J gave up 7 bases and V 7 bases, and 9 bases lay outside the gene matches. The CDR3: CASTATGAREAFF. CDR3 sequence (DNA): TGTGCCAGTACCGCAACAGGGGCCCGTGAAGCTTTCTTT.

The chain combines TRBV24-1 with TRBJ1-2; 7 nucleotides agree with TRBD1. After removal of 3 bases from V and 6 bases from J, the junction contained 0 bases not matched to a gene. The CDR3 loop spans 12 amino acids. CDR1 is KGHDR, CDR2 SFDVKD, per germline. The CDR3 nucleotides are TGTGCCACCAGTGATGGACAGGATGGCTACACCTTC. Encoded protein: CATSDGQDGYTF.